The 7 T cell receptor beta chains in this list originate from one sample, sequenced in a study of early T cells in non-severe SARS-CoV-2 infection. TCRdb itself ran the 5' RACE reads through MiXCR, one entry per CDR3 protein. This table has about 25,000 distinct CDR3 sequences, 4.5% to 7% appearing once. Material for sequencing was whole blood. Every receptor here comes from an adult who was a healthcare worker with PCR-confirmed SARS-CoV-2 infection or an uninfected control (not recorded which).

This clonotype has ten or more counts. The rearrangement joins TRBV5-1 to TRBJ1-1; D ambiguous. Germline CDR1 and CDR2: SGHRS and YFSETQ. Trimming pared 4 bases from V and 2 bases from J, leaving 9 bases between. The CDR3 is 13 amino acids. CDR3 sequence (DNA): TGCGCCAGCAGCCGGATCCTAAACACTGAAGCTTTCTTT. Translated: CASSRILNTEAFF.

This clonotype has a count of ten or more. The chain has TRBV20-1 and TRBJ2-1; D is possibly TRBD1 (5 bases). The germline V and J ends were trimmed by 2 bases and 2 bases, with 22 bases remaining between them. The length of the CDR3 is 18 residues. Germline-derived CDR1 and CDR2 are DFQATT and SNEGSKA (reference sequence). CDR3 amino acids: CSARLPPAVGVTYNEQFF. The CDR3 DNA reads TGCAGTGCTAGACTACCCCCTGCGGTAGGGGTAACCTACAATGAGCAGTTCTTC.

This clonotype has only a few counts. CDR3 sequence: CASSYRGPGSYEQYF. The CDR3 region has the DNA TGTGCCAGCAGTTACAGGGGGCCGGGTTCCTACGAGCAGTACTTC. The J gene is TRBJ2-7, the V gene TRBV6-5, with TRBD1 identical over 7 bases. CDR3 length equals 15 residues. With 2 bases clipped from V and 1 base from J, the junction kept 5 bases outside the gene matches. Germline CDR1 reads MNHEY; CDR2 reads SVGAGI.

This clonotype was counted only a few times. V and J are TRBV3-1 and TRBJ1-6, with 8 bases lining up with TRBD1. From germline, CDR1 is LGHDT and CDR2 YNNKEL (reference sequence). The CDR3 consists of 14 residues. J gave up 13 bases and V 4 bases, and 9 bases lay outside the gene matches. CDR3 residues: CASSPGQGVRPLHF. DNA for the CDR3: TGTGCCAGCAGCCCAGGACAGGGTGTCAGGCCCCTCCACTTT.

The V gene is TRBV5-1, the J gene TRBJ2-3, with unresolved D. Germline V gene lookup returns CDR1 SGHRS and CDR2 YFSETQ. The V end was cut by 4 bases, the J end by 1 base, with 4 bases between. CDR3 length: 12 amino acids. This CDR3 is CASSPRTDTQYF. For the CDR3, the DNA is TGCGCCAGCAGCCCCCGCACAGATACGCAGTATTTT.

In its sample, this clonotype is medium-sized. The chain has TRBV2 and TRBJ2-3; tentatively, D is TRBD1 or TRBD2 (5 bases each). Trimming cost V 7 bases and J 1 base, with 9 bases left between them. CDR1 is SNHLY, CDR2 FYNNEI, per germline. This CDR3 region has 13 residues. The CDR3 nucleotides are TGTGCCAGCATGGGGGTGGGCACAGATACGCAGTATTTT. Amino acids: CASMGVGTDTQYF.

This clonotype has at least ten counts. DNA for the CDR3: TGCAGTGCTTTGGGACAGGCGAACACCGGGGAGCTGTTTTTT. It specifies CSALGQANTGELFF. The rearrangement uses TRBV20-1 and TRBJ2-2; TRBD1 matches at 8 bases. V lost 5 bases to trimming and J lost 0 bases; unmatched junction nucleotides: 2. Germline-derived CDR1 and CDR2 are DFQATT and SNEGSKA (reference sequence). The CDR3 contains 14 residues.